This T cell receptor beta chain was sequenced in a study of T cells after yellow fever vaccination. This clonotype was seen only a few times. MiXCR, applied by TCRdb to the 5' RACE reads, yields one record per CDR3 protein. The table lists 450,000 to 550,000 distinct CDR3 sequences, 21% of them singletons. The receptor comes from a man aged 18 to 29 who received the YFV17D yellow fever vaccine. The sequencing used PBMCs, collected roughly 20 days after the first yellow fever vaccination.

CDR3 protein: CASSFWSLNTGELFF. CDR3 DNA sequence: TGTGCCAGCAGTTTTTGGTCCTTAAACACCGGGGAGCTGTTTTTT. The chain is built from TRBV12-3 or TRBV12-4 and TRBJ2-2, with D unresolved. The CDR3 length is 15 residues. The V gene lost 3 bases and the J gene lost 2 bases, with 10 bases spanning the gap.